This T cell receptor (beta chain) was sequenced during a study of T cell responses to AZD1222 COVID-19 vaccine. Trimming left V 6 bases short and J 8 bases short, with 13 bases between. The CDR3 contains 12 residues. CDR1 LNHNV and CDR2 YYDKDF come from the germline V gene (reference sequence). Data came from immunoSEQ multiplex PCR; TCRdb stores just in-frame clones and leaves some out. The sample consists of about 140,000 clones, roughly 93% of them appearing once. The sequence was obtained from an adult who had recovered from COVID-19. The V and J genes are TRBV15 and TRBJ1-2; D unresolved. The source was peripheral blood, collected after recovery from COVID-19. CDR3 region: CATSLSGEGYTF. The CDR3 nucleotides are TGTGCCACCAGTCTGTCTGGGGAAGGCTACACCTTC. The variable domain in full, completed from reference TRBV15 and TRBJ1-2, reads DAMVIQNPRYQVTQFGKPVTLSCSQTLNHNVMYWYQQKSSQAPKLLFHYYDKDFNNEADTPDNFQSRRPNTSFCFLDIRSPGLGDTAMYLCATSLSGEGYTFGSGTRLTVV.